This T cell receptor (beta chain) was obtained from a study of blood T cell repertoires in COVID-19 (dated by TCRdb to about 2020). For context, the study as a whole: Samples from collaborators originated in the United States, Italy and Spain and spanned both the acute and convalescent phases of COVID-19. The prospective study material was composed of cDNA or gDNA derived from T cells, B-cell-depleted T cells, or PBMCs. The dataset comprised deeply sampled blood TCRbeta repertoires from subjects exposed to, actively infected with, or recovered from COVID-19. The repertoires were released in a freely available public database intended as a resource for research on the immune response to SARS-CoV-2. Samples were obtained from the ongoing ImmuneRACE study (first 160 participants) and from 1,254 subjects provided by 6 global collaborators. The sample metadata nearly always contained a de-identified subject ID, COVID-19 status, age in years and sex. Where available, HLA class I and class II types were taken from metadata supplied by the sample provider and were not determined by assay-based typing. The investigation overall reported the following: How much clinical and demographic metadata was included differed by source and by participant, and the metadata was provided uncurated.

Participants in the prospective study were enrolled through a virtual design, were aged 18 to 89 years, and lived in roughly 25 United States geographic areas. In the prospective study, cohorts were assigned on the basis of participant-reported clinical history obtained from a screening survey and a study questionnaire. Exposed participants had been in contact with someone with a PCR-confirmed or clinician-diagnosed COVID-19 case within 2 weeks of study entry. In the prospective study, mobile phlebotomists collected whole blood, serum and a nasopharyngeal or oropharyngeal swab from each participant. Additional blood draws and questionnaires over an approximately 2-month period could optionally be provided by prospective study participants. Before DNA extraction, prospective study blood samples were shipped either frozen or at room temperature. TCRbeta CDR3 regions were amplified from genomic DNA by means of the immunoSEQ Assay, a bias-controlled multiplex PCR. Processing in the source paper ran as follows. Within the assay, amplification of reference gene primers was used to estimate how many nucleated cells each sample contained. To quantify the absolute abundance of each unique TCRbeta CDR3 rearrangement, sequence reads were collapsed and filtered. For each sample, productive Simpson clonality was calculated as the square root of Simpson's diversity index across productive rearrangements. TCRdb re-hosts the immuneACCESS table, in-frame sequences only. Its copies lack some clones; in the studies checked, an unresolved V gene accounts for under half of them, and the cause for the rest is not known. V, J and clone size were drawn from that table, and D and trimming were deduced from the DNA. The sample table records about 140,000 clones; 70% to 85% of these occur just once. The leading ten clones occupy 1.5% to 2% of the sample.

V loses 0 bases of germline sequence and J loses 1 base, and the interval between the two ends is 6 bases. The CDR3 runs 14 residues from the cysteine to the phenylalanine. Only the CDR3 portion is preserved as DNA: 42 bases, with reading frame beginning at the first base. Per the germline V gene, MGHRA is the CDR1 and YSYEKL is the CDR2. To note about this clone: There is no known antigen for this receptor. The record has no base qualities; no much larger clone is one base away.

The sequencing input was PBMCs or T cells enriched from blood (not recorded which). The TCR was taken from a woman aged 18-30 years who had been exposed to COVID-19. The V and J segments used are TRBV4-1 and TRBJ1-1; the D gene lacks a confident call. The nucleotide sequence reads TGCGCCAGCAGCCAAGAAGTCAGGAACACTGAAGCTTTCTTT. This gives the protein CASSQEVRNTEAFF.